This T cell receptor (beta chain) stems from a study of shared clonotypes between healthy human individuals. Trimming stripped 1 base from V and 0 bases from J, with 16 bases between. Germline CDR1 SGHVS, CDR2 FNYEAQ. The CDR3 has 17 amino acids. Donors were healthy HIV-negative adults without recent acute infections or vaccinations. Data came from immunoSEQ multiplex PCR; TCRdb stores just in-frame clones and leaves some out. The table includes 450,000 to 500,000 clones, about 79% detected once. This TCR derives from a woman in her thirties or forties in good health. Some clones in this sample may be carry-over from other donors' samples. Material: PBMCs. The chain carries TRBV7-6 and TRBJ2-7; possible D gene TRBD1, 6 bases. CDR3 sequence: CASSLEAQGTISYEQYF. The DNA for the CDR3 is TGTGCCAGCAGCTTAGAGGCACAGGGAACTATCTCCTACGAGCAGTACTTC.